The rows below give T cell receptor beta chains drawn from one sample of a study of siplizumab effects on memory and regulatory T cells. Generated by immunoSEQ multiplex PCR, the TCRdb table keeps only in-frame clones and is missing some. The table shows over 100,000 clones, with 93% occurring only once. Specimen: Tregs sorted from blood. The receptors here all came from a human donor in good health. Each CDR3 is given with its conserved first and last residue. D genes are given only for firm matches.

CDR3 protein | CDR3 DNA | D gene | J gene | V gene
CSAWDSYEQYF | TGCAGTGCTTGGGACTCTTACGAGCAGTACTTC | NA | TRBJ2-7 | TRBV20-1
CASSLRTDGSYEQYF | TGTGCCAGCAGCTTAAGGACGGATGGGAGCTACGAGCAGTACTTC | NA | TRBJ2-7 | TRBV7-9
CASSQIGQSRTYEQYF | TGCGCCAGCAGCCAGATCGGACAGAGTCGAACCTACGAGCAGTACTTC | NA | TRBJ2-7 | TRBV4-1
CASSLFGPLHF | TGCGCCAGCAGCCTCTTTGGGCCCCTCCACTTT | NA | TRBJ1-6 | TRBV5-1
CAWSAPGTQYF | TGTGCCTGGAGTGCTCCCGGGACCCAGTACTTC | NA | TRBJ2-5 | TRBV30
CASSPSAGVGTDTQYF | TGTGCCAGCAGCCCCAGCGCGGGAGTCGGCACAGATACGCAGTATTTT | TRBD2 | TRBJ2-3 | TRBV11-3
CAISTGTGMTDTQYF | TGTGCCATCTCGACCGGGACAGGGATGACAGATACGCAGTATTTT | TRBD1 | TRBJ2-3 | TRBV19
CAWSLKVGAYGNEQFF | TGTGCCTGGAGTCTAAAAGTGGGAGCTTATGGGAATGAGCAGTTCTTC | NA | TRBJ2-1 | TRBV30
CAWKAGRAYGYTF | TGTGCCTGGAAGGCAGGGCGCGCATATGGCTACACCTTC | NA | TRBJ1-2 | TRBV30
CASSLGTASNQPQHF | TGTGCCAGCAGCTTGGGAACAGCTAGCAATCAGCCCCAGCATTTT | NA | TRBJ1-5 | TRBV5-3
CASRFIHDRQPYNEQFF | TGTGCCAGCAGATTCATACATGACAGGCAACCCTACAATGAGCAGTTCTTC | NA | TRBJ2-1 | TRBV6-4
CASSYALGLAPDHEQYF | TGTGCCAGCAGCTACGCCTTGGGACTAGCGCCAGACCACGAGCAGTACTTC | TRBD2 | TRBJ2-7 | TRBV7-9
CASSLKRTGSYEQYF | TGTGCCAGCAGTTTAAAAAGGACAGGGTCCTACGAGCAGTACTTC | TRBD1 | TRBJ2-7 | TRBV27
CASSFTSNEQFF | TGTGCCAGCAGCTTCACTAGCAATGAGCAGTTCTTC | NA | TRBJ2-1 | TRBV7-9
CASSLVPGGVYGYTF | TGTGCCAGCAGCTTAGTTCCAGGGGGCGTTTATGGCTACACCTTC | TRBD1 | TRBJ1-2 | TRBV7-8
CASSSQAYNEQFF | TGTGCCAGCAGCTCCCAGGCCTACAATGAGCAGTTCTTC | NA | TRBJ2-1 | TRBV11-2
CASSYLGQSYGYTF | TGTGCCAGCAGTTACCTAGGACAGAGCTATGGCTACACCTTC | NA | TRBJ1-2 | TRBV6-5
CASSWDINSGNTIYF | TGCGCCAGCAGCTGGGACATAAACTCTGGAAACACCATATATTTT | NA | TRBJ1-3 | TRBV5-1
CASSPPGRANTGELFF | TGTGCCAGCTCGCCCCCGGGACGGGCGAACACCGGGGAGCTGTTTTTT | NA | TRBJ2-2 | TRBV18
CSASSVREAFF | TGCAGTGCTAGTTCAGTAAGAGAAGCTTTCTTT | NA | TRBJ1-1 | TRBV20-1
CASSWTGEKLFF | TGCGCCAGCAGCTGGACAGGGGAAAAACTGTTTTTT | TRBD1 | TRBJ1-4 | TRBV5-1
CASSPINEKLFF | TGTGCCAGCAGCCCCATTAATGAAAAACTGTTTTTT | NA | TRBJ1-4 | TRBV7-8
CASSEFGLGGQETQYF | TGTGCCAGCAGTGAATTCGGACTAGGCGGCCAAGAGACCCAGTACTTC | TRBD2 | TRBJ2-5 | TRBV25-1
CSVGQGSGELFF | TGCAGCGTCGGACAGGGGTCCGGGGAGCTGTTTTTT | TRBD1 | TRBJ2-2 | TRBV29-1
CAIRKSGEAGELFF | TGTGCCATCAGGAAAAGCGGGGAAGCCGGGGAGCTGTTTTTT | TRBD2 | TRBJ2-2 | TRBV10-3